This is a list of T cell receptor beta chains from one sample in a study of human versus mouse CDR3 diversity and MHC coevolution. TCRdb keeps only in-frame clones here, not all; method: immunoSEQ multiplex PCR. The table has some 82,000 clones, around 93% seen once. Sequenced material: naive CD4+ T cells from blood. All receptors derive from a person between 25 and 75 years old in good health. CDR3s include the opening cysteine and the closing phenylalanine or tryptophan. Each record gives: J gene, D gene, clone size, V gene, CDR3 DNA, CDR3 protein. D genes are given only for firm matches. Some rows mark clone size as missing; the rest say once, few, many or name a class of expanded clone.

TRBJ2-1 TRBD1 NA TRBV14 TGTGCCAGCAGCCGGGACAGGGGGTACAATGAGCAGTTCTTC CASSRDRGYNEQFF
TRBJ1-2 NA NA TRBV6-5 TGTGCCAGCAGCAACTACCAGGGGACGGATGGCTACACCTTC CASSNYQGTDGYTF
TRBJ2-2 NA NA TRBV19 TGTGCCAGTAGTACCCAGGGAAGGGTCACCGGGGAGCTGTTTTTT CASSTQGRVTGELFF
TRBJ2-1 TRBD2 once TRBV29-1 TGCAGCGCGACTAGCGGGGTCTCCTACAATGAGCAGTTCTTC CSATSGVSYNEQFF
TRBJ1-2 NA NA TRBV5-4 TGTGCCAGCAGCCCCAAGGCGGATCACTATGGCTACACCTTC CASSPKADHYGYTF
TRBJ1-1 NA once TRBV6-6 TGTGCCAGCAGGGAAACCCCACAGGTTGGGGCTTTCTTT CASRETPQVGAFF
TRBJ1-1 NA NA TRBV7-9 TGTGCCAGCAGCCCCACAGATGTTCGGCTGAACACTGAAGCTTTCTTT CASSPTDVRLNTEAFF
TRBJ2-5 NA NA TRBV6-5 TGTGCCAGCAGTTACGGGGCAGGCATCCAAGAGACCCAGTACTTC CASSYGAGIQETQYF
TRBJ2-7 NA NA TRBV11-3 TGTGCCAGCAGCCTCGGGGGTCCCTACGAGCAGTACTTC CASSLGGPYEQYF
TRBJ1-2 NA NA TRBV7-9 TGTGCCAGCAGCTTAGCCCCCTTTGGCTACACCTTC CASSLAPFGYTF
TRBJ2-7 NA NA TRBV18 TGTGCCAGCTCACCTCCCGGGTCCTACGAGCAGTACTTC CASSPPGSYEQYF
TRBJ2-1 TRBD2 NA TRBV9 TGTGCCAGCAGCGCCCTAGCGGGCCTCTCCTACAATGAGCAGTTCTTC CASSALAGLSYNEQFF
TRBJ2-5 TRBD2 NA TRBV7-2 TGTGCCAGCAGCGCCGGGGGGGCAGGAGAGACCCAGTACTTC CASSAGGAGETQYF
TRBJ2-7 TRBD2 NA TRBV9 TGTGCCAGCAGCATCTCCGGGACTAGCGGGAGGCACGAGCAGTACTTC CASSISGTSGRHEQYF
TRBJ2-1 TRBD1 NA TRBV27 TGTGCCAGCAGCCATTCCGGGACAGGGAATGAGCAGTTCTTC CASSHSGTGNEQFF
TRBJ2-2 TRBD1 NA TRBV6-6 TGTGCCAGCCGTCTAGGACAGGGGGTAAACACCGGGGAGCTGTTTTTT CASRLGQGVNTGELFF
TRBJ2-3 NA NA TRBV7-9 TGTGCCAGCAGCCCCTGGCGGTCTAGCACAGATACGCAGTATTTT CASSPWRSSTDTQYF
TRBJ2-1 TRBD2 NA TRBV30 TGTGCCTGGAGCCGGGACGGGAGGGTAAGTGAGCAGTTCTTC CAWSRDGRVSEQFF
TRBJ2-1 TRBD1 NA TRBV9 TGTGCCAGCACCCCGACAGGGACCTACAATGAGCAGTTCTTC CASTPTGTYNEQFF
TRBJ1-6 TRBD1 NA TRBV7-9 TGTGCCAGCAGCTTAGAGGGACAGGGTGGTTCCCCCCTCCACTTT CASSLEGQGGSPLHF
TRBJ2-3 NA NA TRBV7-2 TGTGCCAGCAGCTTACGCAGGGGTCCCGATACGCAGTATTTT CASSLRRGPDTQYF
TRBJ2-7 NA NA TRBV6-6 TGTGCCAGCAGCCACCCTGAGCGGACCCGGTTCGAGCAGTACTTC CASSHPERTRFEQYF
TRBJ1-1 NA NA TRBV5-6 TGTGCCAGCAGCCGCCGCGGGGTTGCCACTGAAGCTTTCTTT CASSRRGVATEAFF
TRBJ2-7 NA NA TRBV11-2 TGTGCCAGCAGCTCAACCAGGGTCACGGACTACGAGCAGTACTTC CASSSTRVTDYEQYF
TRBJ1-1 NA NA TRBV7-9 TGTGCCAGCAGCTTAACGGAGGGCGATGAAGCTTTCTTT CASSLTEGDEAFF
TRBJ2-1 TRBD1 NA TRBV7-9 TGTGCCAGCAGCGGAGGTCCGGGACAGGCTCCACAGAAGGAGCAGTTCTTC CASSGGPGQAPQKEQFF
TRBJ2-7 TRBD1 NA TRBV12-5 TGTGCTAGTGTCCCGACAGGGGACGGCGAGCAGTACTTC CASVPTGDGEQYF
TRBJ2-5 TRBD2 NA TRBV2 TGTGCCAGCGGCCTGGGGCAGGGAGGGACGTCCCAGTACTTC CASGLGQGGTSQYF
TRBJ1-5 TRBD1 NA TRBV18 TGTGCCAGCTCAAGGGGACAGGGGGCAGGCAATCAGCCCCAGCATTTT CASSRGQGAGNQPQHF
TRBJ2-1 TRBD2 NA TRBV5-1 TGCGCCAGCAGCTTGGATAGCGGGGGGTACAATGAGCAGTTCTTC CASSLDSGGYNEQFF
TRBJ2-7 NA NA TRBV5-1 TGCGCCAGCAGCCTCGGGACTCTTACCTACGAGCAGTACTTC CASSLGTLTYEQYF
TRBJ2-7 NA NA TRBV29-1 TGCAGCGCCCGATCGACAGCCTACGAGCAGTACTTC CSARSTAYEQYF
TRBJ1-5 NA once TRBV7-2 TGTGCCAGCAGCTTTAATAGCAATCAGCCCCAGCATTTT CASSFNSNQPQHF
TRBJ1-1 NA NA TRBV7-3 TGTGCCAGCAGCTTTAAAGGATCGGGTGAAGCTTTCTTT CASSFKGSGEAFF
TRBJ2-7 NA once TRBV5-4 TGTGCCAGCAGCTTGGAGGCTAGCTCCTACGAGCAGTACTTC CASSLEASSYEQYF
TRBJ2-5 TRBD1 NA TRBV19 TGTGCCAGTAGTCTTCTGACAGGGGGCGCCGCGGAGACCCAGTACTTC CASSLLTGGAAETQYF
TRBJ2-7 TRBD1 NA TRBV5-1 TGCGCCAGCAGCTCCACGGACAGGGGCGAGCAGTACTTC CASSSTDRGEQYF
TRBJ1-5 TRBD1 NA TRBV18 TGTGCCAGCTCACGACAGGGCCTGGGTCAGCCCCAGCATTTT CASSRQGLGQPQHF
TRBJ1-2 NA NA TRBV28 TGTGCCAGCAGTTTATCGACCGGACTGCTAGGCTACACCTTC CASSLSTGLLGYTF
TRBJ1-2 NA NA TRBV5-1 TGCGCCAGCAGCTTGGAGGTACCAGGCTATGGCTACACCTTC CASSLEVPGYGYTF
TRBJ2-7 TRBD1 NA TRBV30 TGTGCCTGGAGGGGACAGGGGTATAGGCGAGAGCAGTACTTC CAWRGQGYRREQYF
TRBJ1-5 NA NA TRBV7-2 TGTGCCAGCAGCTTACAGGGCTATAGCAATCAGCCCCAGCATTTT CASSLQGYSNQPQHF
TRBJ2-7 NA once TRBV7-2 TGTGCCAGCAGCCCCTACAGGGACGAGCAGTACTTC CASSPYRDEQYF
TRBJ2-7 TRBD1 once TRBV5-3 TGTGCCAGAAGCCGCGGACAGGGTGATTACGAGCAGTACTTC CARSRGQGDYEQYF
TRBJ2-4 NA NA TRBV19 TGTGCCAGTAGTATAGGACACCTAGCCAAAAACATTCAGTACTTC CASSIGHLAKNIQYF
TRBJ2-7 TRBD1 NA TRBV5-1 TGCGCCAGCAGTCGGGACAGGGCAAACTACGAGCAGTACTTC CASSRDRANYEQYF
TRBJ2-1 NA NA TRBV18 TGTGCCAGCTCGCGGACCTACAATGAGCAGTTCTTC CASSRTYNEQFF
TRBJ2-7 NA NA TRBV7-2 TGTGCCAGCAGCCTATTCCAGACGGTCGGGGAGCAGTACTTC CASSLFQTVGEQYF
TRBJ1-5 NA NA TRBV18 TGTGCCAGCTCACCACCCTATAGCAATCAGCCCCAGCATTTT CASSPPYSNQPQHF
TRBJ2-2 NA NA TRBV19 TGTGCCAGTAGTAAAGGGGGTCCCGGGGAGCTGTTTTTT CASSKGGPGELFF
TRBJ2-7 TRBD2 NA TRBV11-2 TGTGCCAGCAGCGCCGGGACTAGCGGCCCGAGCTCCTACGAGCAGTACTTC CASSAGTSGPSSYEQYF